What follows are 10 T cell receptor beta chains derived from one specimen sequenced in a study of CXCR3-negative and CXCR3-positive naive CD8 T cells. General observations from the study: More hydrophobic TRB CDR3s occurred in CXCR3-positive than in CXCR3-negative naive cells.

For these receptors, no antigen is known. The libraries of TRB cDNA were prepared using 5' RACE with UMI labels. After re-calling the 5' RACE reads, TCRdb lists one entry per CDR3 protein, DNA absent. The table lists roughly 100,000 distinct CDR3 sequences. The sequencing input was naive CXCR3+ CD8+ T cells from blood. Subset given: CD45RO-CCR7+CD27+CD95- naive CD8+ T cells expressing CXCR3 (TNR3+). These receptors were taken from a human donor in good health. Some clones in this sample may be carry-over from other donors' samples.

This chain joins TRBV4-1 and TRBJ2-2; the TCRdb call, TRBD1, lacks DNA for checking. This CDR3 region has 15 residues. Germline CDR1 is MGHRA and CDR2 is YSYEKL. The CDR3 region is CASSPLQGSTGELFF.

The chain links TRBV12-3 or TRBV12-4 to TRBJ2-3; the D gene TCRdb calls, TRBD1, cannot be checked with no DNA. The CDR3 loop spans 14 amino acids. This chain's CDR3 is CASSPGGSTDTQYF.

The chain has TRBV29-1 and TRBJ1-1; lacking DNA, the TRBD1 call made by TCRdb goes unchecked. Germline CDR1 and CDR2: SQVTM and ANQGSEA. This CDR3 region has 11 residues. The CDR3 spells CRGQANTEAFF.

V usage is TRBV27 and J usage is TRBJ2-1; the D call of TRBD1 rests on TCRdb alone, since no DNA is present to check it. Germline CDR1 MNHEY, CDR2 SMNVEV (reference sequence). This CDR3 contains 13 residues. The CDR3 sequence is CASSLSVRGEQFF.

J is TRBJ1-1 and V is TRBV7-9; lacking DNA, the TRBD1 call made by TCRdb goes unchecked. This CDR3 has 17 amino acids. Germline V gives CDR1 SEHNR, CDR2 FQNEAQ (reference sequence). CDR3 in amino acids: CASSLGTGRKMNTEAFF. The full variable domain, its missing parts supplied by reference TRBV7-9 and TRBJ1-1, is DTGVSQNPRHKITKRGQNVTFRCDPISEHNRLYWYRQTLGQGPEFLTYFQNEAQLEKSRLLSDRFSAERPKGSFSTLEIQRTEQGDSAMYLCASSLGTGRKMNTEAFFGQGTRLTVV.

J is TRBJ2-1 and V is TRBV5-6. Per the germline V gene, CDR1 is SGHDT and CDR2 is YYEEEE. This CDR3 is built from 15 residues. The chain's CDR3 is CASSYGVPSYNEQFF.

This chain joins TRBV12-3 or TRBV12-4 and TRBJ2-1; TCRdb's assignment of TRBD2 cannot be checked, as there is no DNA. The CDR3 is made up of 15 amino acids. CDR3 sequence: CASSPTSGSTDEQFF.

The chain is built from TRBV7-9 and TRBJ2-7; as DNA is missing, the TRBD2 call by TCRdb cannot be tested. Germline V CDR1 and CDR2: SEHNR, FQNEAQ (reference sequence). This CDR3 has 18 amino acids. This CDR3 reads CASSLSGIGPAGIYEQYF.

The rearrangement uses TRBV5-1 and TRBJ2-7; TCRdb calls TRBD1, which cannot be checked without DNA. The germline V gene encodes CDR1 SGHRS and CDR2 YFSETQ. The CDR3 has 12 residues. CDR3 loop: CASWDHSYEQYF.

The chain couples TRBV6-5 to TRBJ2-3; TCRdb picks TRBD1, but there is no DNA to check that call. The CDR3 has 16 residues. Germline V gene lookup returns CDR1 MNHEY and CDR2 SVGAGI. CDR3 region: CASSYSVGHGADTQYF.